This paragraph reports one T cell receptor (beta chain). Its antigen is unknown. The data are from a study of cytomegalovirus exposure and HLA in healthy donors. PCR used 60 Vbeta primers and 13 Jbeta primers. Measured with immunoSEQ multiplex PCR; TCRdb has only the in-frame clones, and not every one. Of over 100,000 clones in the sample, around three quarters were seen once. After removal of 5 bases from V and 5 bases from J, the junction contained 12 bases not matched to a gene. Germline V gene lookup returns CDR1 SEHNR and CDR2 FQNEAQ (reference sequence). The length of the CDR3 is 17 residues. Study conclusions and caveats: The records held CMV serostatus as the only immune exposure information.

The rearrangement joins TRBV7-9 to TRBJ2-5, with 12 bases identical to TRBD2. The sequence was obtained from a man younger than 45 in good health and CMV-seronegative. Sequences were obtained from PBMCs. The CDR3 sequence: CASSVGLAGLMGETQYF. The CDR3 DNA is TGTGCCAGCAGCGTAGGACTAGCGGGACTCATGGGGGAGACCCAGTACTTC.